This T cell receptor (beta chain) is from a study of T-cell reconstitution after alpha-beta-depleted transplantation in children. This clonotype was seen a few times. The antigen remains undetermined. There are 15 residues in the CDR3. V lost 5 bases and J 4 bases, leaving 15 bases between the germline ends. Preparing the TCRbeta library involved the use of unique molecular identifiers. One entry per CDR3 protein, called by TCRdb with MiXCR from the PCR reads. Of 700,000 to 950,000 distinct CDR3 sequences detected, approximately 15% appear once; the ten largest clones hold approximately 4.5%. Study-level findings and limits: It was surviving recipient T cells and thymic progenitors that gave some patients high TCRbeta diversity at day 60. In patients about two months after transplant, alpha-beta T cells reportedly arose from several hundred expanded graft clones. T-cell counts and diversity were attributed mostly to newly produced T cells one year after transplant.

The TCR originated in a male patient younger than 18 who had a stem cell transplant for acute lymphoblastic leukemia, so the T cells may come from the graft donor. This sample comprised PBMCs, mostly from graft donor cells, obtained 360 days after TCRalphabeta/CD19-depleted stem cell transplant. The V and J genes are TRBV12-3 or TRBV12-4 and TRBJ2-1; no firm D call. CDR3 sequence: CASSAHTPDYNEQFF. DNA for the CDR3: TGTGCCAGCAGTGCACATACCCCTGATTACAATGAGCAGTTCTTC.